The 27 T cell receptor beta chains below were found in one sample sequenced in a study of identical twins. TCRdb called the 5' RACE reads again in MiXCR, with one record for every CDR3 protein. Among about 530,000 distinct CDR3 sequences listed, about a fifth were seen once. The sample was also reused in another study, on yellow fever vaccine responses in identical twins.

The sequencing sample was made of CD4+ T cells sorted from blood. These receptors originate from a woman aged 18 to 35 in good health.

The chain has TRBV10-2 and TRBJ2-1, with TRBD2 as a possible D gene (6 bases). Germline loops: CDR1 WSHSY, CDR2 SAAADI. There are 15 residues in the CDR3. Trimming took off 6 bases at V and 0 bases at J, with 12 bases between the two ends. The DNA for the CDR3 is TGCGCCAGCAGGGGACTCCTTAGCTCCTACAATGAGCAGTTCTTC. Encoded protein: CASRGLLSSYNEQFF.

This chain links TRBV6-1 with TRBJ2-3; D ambiguous. The CDR3 is 16 amino acids. Germline V gives CDR1 MNHNS, CDR2 SASEGT. V was clipped by 4 bases and J by 2 bases, with 16 bases between them. CDR3 DNA: TGTGCCAGCAGTGCACCTCCGGGCCGAGCCACAGATACGCAGTATTTT. This codes for CASSAPPGRATDTQYF.

This chain joins TRBV5-5 and TRBJ2-3, with 9 nucleotides matching TRBD1. Germline lookup yields CDR1 SGHKS and CDR2 YYEKEE (reference sequence). CDR3 size: 15 residues. Trimming cost V 3 bases and J 4 bases; bases outside gene matches: 6. The CDR3 DNA sequence: TGTGCCAGCAGCTGGGGGGGGACAGGGTCAGATACGCAGTATTTT. Translation: CASSWGGTGSDTQYF.

The V and J genes are TRBV6-5 and TRBJ2-1; D remains unclear. Trimming took 0 bases from V and 0 from J, leaving 9 bases between them. Germline V CDR1 and CDR2: MNHEY, SVGAGI. This CDR3 is built from 16 residues. The CDR3 sequence: CASSYSLGSSYNEQFF. For the CDR3, the DNA is TGTGCCAGCAGTTACTCTCTGGGAAGCTCCTACAATGAGCAGTTCTTC.

The CDR3 nucleotides are TGCGCCAGCAGCACGATAGGAACCGGGGAGCTGTTTTTT. Translated: CASSTIGTGELFF. The gene calls are TRBV5-1 and TRBJ2-2; D not resolved. Trimming took 4 bases from V and 5 from J, leaving 9 bases between them. Germline lookup yields CDR1 SGHRS and CDR2 YFSETQ. The CDR3 runs to 13 residues.

This clonotype occurred many times. The chain uses TRBV20-1 and TRBJ2-4, with 9 bases lining up with TRBD2. After removal of 5 bases from V and 2 bases from J, the junction contained 1 base not matched to a gene. Germline V gene sequence: CDR1 DFQATT, CDR2 SNEGSKA (reference sequence). This CDR3 spans 13 amino acids. The CDR3 here is CSAGTSPKNIQYF. In DNA, the CDR3 is TGCAGTGCTGGGACTAGCCCCAAAAACATTCAGTACTTC.

This chain uses TRBV19 with TRBJ2-1; D gene uncertain. The CDR3 sequence is 11 residues long. Germline CDR1 reads LNHDA; CDR2 reads SQIVND (reference sequence). V lost 3 bases, J lost 16 bases, and 13 bases lay in between. The CDR3 sequence: CASSIYGKGFF. DNA for the CDR3: TGTGCCAGTAGTATTTATGGAAAGGGATTCTTC.

This chain connects TRBV12-3 or TRBV12-4 to TRBJ2-5, with D tentatively TRBD1 (6 bases). This CDR3 has 15 amino acids. The V gene lost 6 bases and the J gene lost 0 bases, with 14 bases spanning the gap. The chain's CDR3 is CASRRTAPYQETQYF. The CDR3 DNA is TGTGCCAGCAGACGGACAGCCCCGTACCAAGAGACCCAGTACTTC.

This clonotype has just a few counts. This chain connects TRBV2 to TRBJ2-2; D is undetermined. The V gene's germline CDR1 is SNHLY and CDR2 FYNNEI. This CDR3 is 14 amino acids long. Trimming shortened V by 8 bases and J by 1 base, and 11 bases separated the two germline ends. The CDR3: CASRLTGNTGELFF. Written as DNA, the CDR3 is TGTGCCAGCCGATTGACGGGGAACACCGGGGAGCTGTTTTTT. The variable domain in full, with the rest retrieved from reference TRBV2 and TRBJ2-2, is EPEVTQTPSHQVTQMGQEVILRCVPISNHLYFYWYRQILGQKVEFLVSFYNNEISEKSEIFDDQFSVERPDGSNFTLKIRSTKLEDSAMYFCASRLTGNTGELFFGEGSRLTVL.

This chain links TRBV28 with TRBJ2-2; D is ambiguous. CDR3 length equals 15 residues. Looked up from germline, CDR1 is MDHEN and CDR2 is SYDVKM. Trimming pared 3 bases from V and 1 base from J, leaving 9 bases between. The CDR3 DNA reads TGTGCCAGCAGTTTTTCGGCAGGGAACACCGGGGAGCTGTTTTTT. Translation gives CASSFSAGNTGELFF.

The table lists this clonotype with a few counts. The V gene is TRBV6-5, the J gene TRBJ2-2; no definite D call. The CDR3 sequence is 18 residues long. The germline V gene has CDR1 MNHEY and CDR2 SVGAGI. Trimming stripped 2 bases from V and 0 bases from J, with 16 bases between. The CDR3 nucleotides are TGTGCCAGCAGTTACGTCTGGCCCGCGGTGACGAACACCGGGGAGCTGTTTTTT. Protein sequence: CASSYVWPAVTNTGELFF.

This clonotype was detected only a few times. As DNA, the CDR3 is TGTGCCACCATCTCCGTCAGAGCAGGGGGGTCTGGGGAGCTGTTTTTT. Translating gives CATISVRAGGSGELFF. This chain joins TRBV15 and TRBJ2-2, with a weak D call TRBD1 (7 bases). Germline V gene lookup returns CDR1 LNHNV and CDR2 YYDKDF (reference sequence). The CDR3 covers 16 residues. Trimming cost V 7 bases and J 8 bases, with 23 bases left between them.

CDR3 region: CASSYADGYEQYF. The CDR3 nucleotides are TGTGCCAGCAGTTACGCCGACGGTTACGAGCAGTACTTC. The gene calls are TRBV6-6 and TRBJ2-7; no definite D call. With 2 bases removed from V and 4 bases from J, the gap between germline ends came to 9 bases. There are 13 residues in the CDR3. The V gene's germline CDR1 is MNHNY and CDR2 SVGAGI (reference sequence).

The chain carries TRBV5-1 and TRBJ2-4; TRBD1 is a possible D gene (5 bases). Germline CDR1 is SGHRS and CDR2 is YFSETQ. The CDR3 has 14 residues. The V end was cut by 0 bases, the J end by 8 bases, with 12 bases between. In DNA form, the CDR3 reads TGCGCCAGCAGCTTGGGGGGCCCTTTGGACATTCAGTACTTC. Protein product: CASSLGGPLDIQYF.

This chain joins TRBV12-3 or TRBV12-4 and TRBJ1-2; no clear D. V lost 1 base and J lost 8, with 14 bases in between. The CDR3 contains 14 residues. Here the CDR3 reads CASSLGQSNGGYTF. CDR3 sequence (DNA): TGTGCCAGCAGTTTAGGCCAGTCGAATGGCGGCTACACCTTC.

This clonotype was detected only a few times. This chain connects TRBV4-1 to TRBJ1-1, with TRBD1 as a possible D gene (6 bases). V lost 3 bases and J 4 bases, leaving 21 bases between the germline ends. The CDR3 consists of 17 residues. The germline V gene has CDR1 MGHRA and CDR2 YSYEKL. The CDR3, as DNA: TGCGCCAGCAGCCACCCAGCCCTGGGGGGGCGCGGCACTGAAGCTTTCTTT. This translates into CASSHPALGGRGTEAFF.

This clonotype has just a few counts. V is TRBV5-1 and J is TRBJ2-3, with unresolved D. The germline V gene has CDR1 SGHRS and CDR2 YFSETQ. V gave up 4 bases and J gave up 3 bases, with 9 bases separating them. The CDR3 totals 13 residues. The CDR3 protein is CASSVVRTDTQYF. Here the CDR3 DNA reads TGCGCCAGCAGCGTCGTCAGAACAGATACGCAGTATTTT.

The chain is built from TRBV5-1 and TRBJ2-5; TRBD1 is a possible D gene (6 bases). The germline V gene encodes CDR1 SGHRS and CDR2 YFSETQ. This CDR3 has 14 amino acids. The germline V and J ends were trimmed by 5 bases and 8 bases, with 19 bases remaining between them. CDR3 protein: CASSRDNPRDTQYF. CDR3 in DNA: TGCGCCAGCAGTAGGGACAACCCAAGAGATACCCAGTACTTC. Variable domain in full (rest from reference TRBV5-1 and TRBJ2-5): KAGVTQTPRYLIKTRGQQVTLSCSPISGHRSVSWYQQTPGQGLQFLFEYFSETQRNKGNFPGRFSGRQFSNSRSEMNVSTLELGDSALYLCASSRDNPRDTQYFGPGTRLLVL.

Only a few counts were recorded for this clonotype. The chain combines TRBV3-1 with TRBJ2-1; D unclear. With 5 bases removed from V and 7 bases from J, the gap between germline ends came to 12 bases. The CDR3 is made up of 13 amino acids. Per germline, CDR1 LGHDT and CDR2 YNNKEL (reference sequence). The CDR3 sequence is CASSSPLMNEQFF. Written as DNA, the CDR3 is TGTGCCAGCAGCTCCCCCCTGATGAATGAGCAGTTCTTC.

The chain couples TRBV25-1 to TRBJ2-7; perhaps TRBD2 as D (5 bases). V lost 4 bases and J 5 bases, leaving 12 bases between the germline ends. The CDR3 covers 13 residues. In germline, CDR1 is MGHDK, CDR2 SYGVNS. CDR3 nucleotide sequence: TGTGCCAGCAGTGCGGCCGGGGTTCACGAGCAGTACGTC. It is translated as CASSAAGVHEQYV.

This chain uses TRBV20-1 with TRBJ2-7; D could derive from TRBD1 or TRBD2 (5 bases each). CDR1 and CDR2 from the germline V gene are DFQATT and SNEGSKA (reference sequence). Trimming removed 0 bases at V and 2 bases at J, with 11 bases between. The CDR3 totals 14 residues. CDR3 loop: CSARDRRDPYEQYV. The CDR3 DNA sequence: TGCAGTGCTAGAGATCGACGGGACCCCTACGAGCAGTACGTC.

This clonotype was picked up a small number of times. This chain joins TRBV12-3 or TRBV12-4 and TRBJ1-4, with 9 bases identical to TRBD1. Trimming removed 4 bases from V and 1 base from J; junction bases left unmatched: 7. The CDR3 loop spans 17 amino acids. In nucleotides, the CDR3 is TGTGCCAGCAGTTCGACAGGGGGTCTTGGAACTAATGAAAAACTGTTTTTT. This gives the protein CASSSTGGLGTNEKLFF.

The V call is TRBV4-1, the J call TRBJ2-2; D is ambiguous. This CDR3 spans 13 amino acids. Germline assignment: CDR1 MGHRA and CDR2 YSYEKL. The ends were cut back, 0 bases at V and 7 bases at J, with 6 bases in the middle. The chain's CDR3 is CASSQDQLGELFF. CDR3 in DNA: TGCGCCAGCAGCCAAGATCAACTCGGGGAGCTGTTTTTT.

Only a few counts were recorded for this clonotype. The chain couples TRBV12-3 or TRBV12-4 to TRBJ2-1; D unclear. The V end lost 6 bases, the J end lost 6 bases, and 15 bases lay between the germline ends. The CDR3 totals 14 residues. CDR3 in DNA: TGTGCCAGCAGGCCTGGCCATTCAGGCAATGAGCAGTTCTTC. Its protein product is CASRPGHSGNEQFF.

This chain's CDR3 is CATSIAQETQYF. CDR3 bases: TGTGCCACCAGCATTGCCCAAGAGACCCAGTACTTC. This chain uses TRBV15 with TRBJ2-5; D unresolved. The germline V gene encodes CDR1 LNHNV and CDR2 YYDKDF (reference sequence). Trimming cost V 4 bases and J 1 base, with 4 bases left between them. This CDR3 contains 12 residues. Filled out from reference TRBV15 and TRBJ2-5, the complete variable domain reads DAMVIQNPRYQVTQFGKPVTLSCSQTLNHNVMYWYQQKSSQAPKLLFHYYDKDFNNEADTPDNFQSRRPNTSFCFLDIRSPGLGDTAMYLCATSIAQETQYFGPGTRLLVL.

The chain combines TRBV12-3 or TRBV12-4 with TRBJ2-1, with D possibly TRBD2 on 6 matching bases. This CDR3 spans 20 amino acids. Trimming took 4 bases from V and 0 from J, leaving 25 bases between them. This CDR3 is CASSSKGPLLGTRSYNEQFF. CDR3 coding DNA: TGTGCCAGCAGTTCGAAGGGGCCCTTATTAGGGACTCGCTCCTACAATGAGCAGTTCTTC.

This clonotype was seen a few times. This rearrangement joins TRBV6-1 to TRBJ2-1, with D perhaps given as TRBD1 or TRBD2 (5 bases each). The CDR3 loop spans 15 amino acids. The germline V gene has CDR1 MNHNS and CDR2 SASEGT. V gave up 11 bases and J gave up 6 bases, with 23 bases separating them. DNA of the CDR3: TGTGCCGGGGGAAGAGCGGATTCTCTTTCCAATGAGCAGTTCTTC. Amino acid sequence: CAGGRADSLSNEQFF.